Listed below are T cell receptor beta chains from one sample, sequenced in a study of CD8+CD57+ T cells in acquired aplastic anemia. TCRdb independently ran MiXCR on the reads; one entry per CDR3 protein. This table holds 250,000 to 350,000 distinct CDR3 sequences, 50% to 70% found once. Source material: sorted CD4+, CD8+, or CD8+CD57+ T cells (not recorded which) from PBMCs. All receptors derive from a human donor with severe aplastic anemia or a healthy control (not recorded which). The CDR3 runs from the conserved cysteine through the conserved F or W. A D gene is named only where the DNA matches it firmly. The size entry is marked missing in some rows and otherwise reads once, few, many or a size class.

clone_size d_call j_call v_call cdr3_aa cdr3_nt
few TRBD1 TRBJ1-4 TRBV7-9 CASSLRQGSNEKLFF TGTGCCAGCAGCTTAAGACAGGGGTCCAATGAAAAACTGTTTTTT
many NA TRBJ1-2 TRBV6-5 CASSYSMLGASNGYTF TGTGCCAGCAGTTACTCTATGCTGGGAGCAAGCAACGGCTACACCTTC
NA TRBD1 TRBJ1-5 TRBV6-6 CASSYSGTGDNQPQHF TGTGCCAGCAGTTACTCCGGGACAGGGGACAATCAGCCCCAGCATTTT
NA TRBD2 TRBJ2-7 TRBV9 CASSQGLAAYEQYF TGTGCCAGCAGCCAGGGACTAGCGGCGTACGAGCAGTACTTC
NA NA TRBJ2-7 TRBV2 CASSPGRSVDEQYF TGTGCCAGCAGCCCTGGACGGTCGGTGGACGAGCAGTACTTC
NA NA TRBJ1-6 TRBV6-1 CASSDSPRPSSYNSPLHF TGTGCCAGCAGTGATTCCCCGCGGCCGAGCTCCTACAATTCACCCCTCCACTTT
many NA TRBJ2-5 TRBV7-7 CASSLAQGAQETQYF TGTGCTAGCAGCTTAGCGCAGGGCGCCCAAGAGACCCAGTACTTC
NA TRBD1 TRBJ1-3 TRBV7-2 CASSLGTGSTIYF TGTGCCAGCAGCCTGGGGACAGGAAGCACCATATATTTT
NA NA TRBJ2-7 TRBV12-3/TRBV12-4 CASSLTQALSHEQYF TGTGCCAGCAGCTTGACACAGGCCCTTTCCCATGAGCAGTACTTC
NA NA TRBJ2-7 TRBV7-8 CASSPVTGRGFYEQYF TGTGCCAGCAGCCCCGTTACGGGCAGGGGATTCTACGAGCAGTACTTC
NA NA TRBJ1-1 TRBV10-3 CAISDGVAEAFF TGTGCCATCAGTGACGGGGTGGCTGAAGCTTTCTTT
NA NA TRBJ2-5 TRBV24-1 CATSFGNQETQYF TGTGCCACCAGTTTCGGAAACCAAGAGACCCAGTACTTC
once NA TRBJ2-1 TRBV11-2 CASSLAPGAYNEQFF TGTGCCAGCAGCTTAGCCCCCGGGGCATACAATGAGCAGTTCTTC
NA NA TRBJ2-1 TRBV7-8 CASSRRGLSEQFF TGTGCCAGCAGCAGAAGGGGTTTGAGTGAGCAGTTCTTC
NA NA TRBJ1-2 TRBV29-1 CSANIPYGGYTF TGCAGCGCAAATATCCCATATGGAGGCTACACCTTC
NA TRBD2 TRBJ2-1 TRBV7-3 CASSLLAETMNEQFF TGTGCCAGCAGCTTACTAGCGGAGACTATGAATGAGCAGTTCTTC
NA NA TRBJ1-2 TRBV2 CASSDRGGHYGYTF TGTGCCAGCAGTGATAGAGGGGGGCACTATGGCTACACCTTC
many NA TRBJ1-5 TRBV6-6 CASSYGQSNAPQHF TGTGCCAGCAGTTACGGTCAGAGCAACGCACCCCAGCATTTT
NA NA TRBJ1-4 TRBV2 CASSAQQGTGEKLFF TGTGCCAGCAGTGCCCAACAGGGTACGGGCGAAAAACTGTTTTTT
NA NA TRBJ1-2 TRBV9 CASSVAGRINYGYTF TGTGCCAGCAGCGTAGCGGGACGGATTAACTATGGCTACACCTTC
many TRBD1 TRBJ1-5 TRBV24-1 CATSDPRTGENQPQHF TGTGCCACCAGTGACCCCCGGACAGGGGAGAATCAGCCCCAGCATTTT
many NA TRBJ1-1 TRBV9 CASSVGGLMNTEAFF TGTGCCAGCAGCGTAGGGGGACTGATGAACACTGAAGCTTTCTTT
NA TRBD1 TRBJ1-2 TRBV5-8 CASSLDRVNNYGYTF TGTGCCAGCAGCCTGGACAGGGTAAATAACTATGGCTACACCTTC
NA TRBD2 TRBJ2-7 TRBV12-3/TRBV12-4 CASSLRLAGIHEQYF TGTGCCAGCAGTTTAAGACTAGCGGGGATACACGAGCAGTACTTC